This T cell receptor (beta chain) was profiled in a study of blood T cell repertoires in COVID-19. Study at large: Sample material is recorded as cDNA or gDNA derived from T cells, B-cell-depleted T cells, or PBMCs.

Authors' analysis steps: Amplifying reference gene primers gave estimates of nucleated cell counts. Measured with immunoSEQ multiplex PCR; TCRdb has only the in-frame clones, and not every one. V, J and clone size reflect that table, while D and trimming were determined from the DNA. This sample has 90,000 or so clones, with about 70% found just once. Germline values: CDR1 LNHDA, CDR2 SQIVND (reference sequence). V lost 5 bases to trimming and J lost 7 bases; unmatched junction nucleotides: 7. This CDR3 has 14 amino acids. The chain joins TRBV19 to TRBJ1-4; 7 nucleotides agree with TRBD1. Source material: peripheral blood. The TCR comes from a woman between 55 and 75 years old in a cohort sampled during active or convalescent COVID-19. In DNA, the CDR3 is TGTGCCAGTAGTCTGACAGGGTTGGGTGAAAAACTGTTTTTT. It encodes CASSLTGLGEKLFF.